These 2 T cell receptor beta chains share one sample of origin, sequenced in a study of blood T cell repertoires in COVID-19 (TCRdb year 2020). Libraries were prepared through the immunoSEQ multiplex PCR assay. TCRdb retrieved this table from immuneACCESS and kept in-frame rearrangements only. Not all clones are present; in checked studies, unresolved V genes account for under half, and no reason is known for the remainder. This sample lists around 700,000 clones; around 90% were detected once. The ten most abundant clones make up over 0.2% of the sample. Sequencing was carried out using peripheral blood. The origin of the receptors is a young woman with acute or convalescent COVID-19.

The rearrangement links TRBV28 to TRBJ1-2; D possibly corresponds to TRBD1 (5 bases). Germline loops: CDR1 MDHEN, CDR2 SYDVKM. This CDR3 contains 11 residues. V shed 5 bases and J shed 8 bases, with 9 bases lying between them. CDR3 nucleotides: TGTGCCAGCAGTCGGACAACCGGCTACACCTTC. This sequence encodes CASSRTTGYTF.

This chain joins TRBV18 and TRBJ2-3, with D possibly TRBD1 on 5 matching bases. The CDR3 is 14 residues long. The V end was cut by 2 bases, the J end by 6 bases, with 12 bases between. The germline gives CDR1 KGHSH, CDR2 LQKENI. CDR3 sequence (DNA): TGTGCCAGCTCACCAGTAGGGGAAGTTGATACGCAGTATTTT. This gives the protein CASSPVGEVDTQYF. The full variable domain, completed using reference TRBV18 and TRBJ2-3, is NAGVMQNPRHLVRRRGQEARLRCSPMKGHSHVYWYRQLPEEGLKFMVYLQKENIIDESGMPKERFSAEFPKEGPSILRIQQVVRGDSAAYFCASSPVGEVDTQYFGPGTRLTVL.